The clone carrying this TCR beta chain was seen more than once but under ten times. Measured with immunoSEQ multiplex PCR; TCRdb has only the in-frame clones, and not every one. The sample holds 130,000 or so clones; approximately 90% are singletons and the top ten take 2% to 3%. This sample was included in a study of control samples from healthy donors and cancer patients. This CDR3 region has 14 residues. Germline assignment: CDR1 LGHNA and CDR2 YNFKEQ. Trimming removed 4 bases from V and 4 bases from J; junction bases left unmatched: 5. The V and J genes are TRBV4-2 and TRBJ1-1, with 8 bases matching TRBD1. Material for sequencing was blood. The receptor was derived from a man aged 35-49 years in good health. In nucleotides, the CDR3 is TGTGCCAGCAGCCTGGACAGGGTCGGCACTGAAGCTTTCTTT. Its translation: CASSLDRVGTEAFF.